These 32 T cell receptor beta chains were all obtained from the same sample, sequenced in a study of T cells in Graves' hyperthyroidism and ophthalmopathy. What was amplified from RNA transcripts were TCR beta CDR3 regions. Initially, a first-round RT-PCR of the TCR CDR3 employed the HTBI primer set. TCRdb used MiXCR to reprocess the multiplex PCR reads, holding one entry per CDR3 protein. The table lists 90,000 to 120,000 distinct CDR3 sequences, 15% to 20% of them singletons. The sequenced sample was blood. The receptors were gathered from a woman aged 50 to 60 with Graves' hyperthyroidism.

This clonotype was detected ten times or more. CDR3 amino acids: CASSLVPTGNGYTF. CDR3 bases: TGTGCCAGCAGTTTAGTCCCCACTGGGAATGGCTACACCTTC. The chain is built from TRBV28 and TRBJ1-2; D is uncertain. Trimming stripped 2 bases from V and 6 bases from J, with 13 bases between. The germline V gene encodes CDR1 MDHEN and CDR2 SYDVKM. The CDR3 contains 14 residues.

V is TRBV19 and J is TRBJ1-3; D is unclear. This CDR3 contains 16 residues. The V and J ends lost 6 bases and 0 bases respectively, with 15 bases between them. CDR1 LNHDA and CDR2 SQIVND come from the germline V gene (reference sequence). The DNA of the CDR3 is TGTGCCAGTAGACTTGGACCGGGAGGCTCTGGAAACACCATATATTTT. Its protein is CASRLGPGGSGNTIYF.

The V gene is TRBV2, the J gene TRBJ2-3, with TRBD2 identical over 7 bases. V gave up 4 bases and J gave up 7 bases; unmatched junction bases: 11. The CDR3 length is 15 residues. The germline gives CDR1 SNHLY, CDR2 FYNNEI. The CDR3 DNA reads as TGTGCCAGCAGTGGGGAGGCTAGCGGTCCTTATACGCAGTATTTT. Its protein product is CASSGEASGPYTQYF.

This clonotype was counted at least ten times. The chain uses TRBV11-1 and TRBJ2-1; 9 bases fit TRBD2. V lost 7 bases and J lost 7; bases outside the gene matches: 8. Germline V gene lookup returns CDR1 SGHAT and CDR2 FQDESV (reference sequence). This CDR3 has 14 amino acids. In nucleotides, the CDR3 is TGTGCCAGCACGGGCGGGAGGGCCAGTAATGAGCAGTTCTTC. Translating gives CASTGGRASNEQFF.

This clonotype showed up many times. The chain employs TRBV7-3 and TRBJ2-3, with D uncertain. V was shortened by 4 bases and J by 5 bases, with 16 bases between the two germline ends. Looked up from germline, CDR1 is SGHTA and CDR2 is FQGTGA. CDR3 length equals 15 residues. The DNA for the CDR3 is TGTGCCAGCAGCTCCCGCGTCGGTATCGTAGATACGCAGTATTTT. This translates into CASSSRVGIVDTQYF.

This clonotype came up once. In DNA, the CDR3 is TGTGCCAGCAGCCGGACCGGGACGGCATACAATGAGCAGTTCTTC. This codes for CASSRTGTAYNEQFF. The chain carries TRBV5-5 and TRBJ2-1; D is perhaps TRBD1 or TRBD2 (5 bases each). CDR3 size: 15 residues. CDR1 is SGHKS, CDR2 YYEKEE, per germline (reference sequence). V gave up 4 bases and J gave up 4 bases, with 15 bases separating them.

The chain is built from TRBV12-3 or TRBV12-4 and TRBJ1-5; 7 bases are shared with TRBD1. The CDR3 runs to 14 residues. V dropped 3 bases and J dropped 6; count of bases not matched to a gene: 5. CDR3 DNA sequence: TGTGCCAGCAGTTTCTCAGGGGGTAGTCAGCCCCAGCATTTT. This encodes CASSFSGGSQPQHF.

This clonotype came up many times. V and J are TRBV30 and TRBJ1-5; D is perhaps TRBD1 (6 bases). Trimming shortened V by 0 bases and J by 4 bases, and 10 bases separated the two germline ends. From germline, CDR1 is GTSNPN and CDR2 SVGIG (reference sequence). This CDR3 is 14 amino acids long. The CDR3 region has the DNA TGTGCCTGGAGTGTAGGGACATTAAATCAGCCCCAGCATTTT. It codes for CAWSVGTLNQPQHF.

This clonotype was seen at least ten times. The V and J genes are TRBV29-1 and TRBJ1-1; D is undetermined. Trimming removed 8 bases from V and 0 bases from J, with 10 bases in between. CDR1 is SQVTM and CDR2 is ANQGSEA in the germline V gene. The CDR3 extends over 12 amino acids. The CDR3 DNA sequence: TGCAGCACCCGGGCGTTGAACACTGAAGCTTTCTTT. It translates to CSTRALNTEAFF.

This clonotype was detected ten times or more. This chain links TRBV15 with TRBJ2-3; possibly TRBD2 for D (5 bases). The CDR3 is 14 residues long. V was pared by 5 bases and J by 0 bases, with 9 bases between. Germline CDR1 is LNHNV and CDR2 is YYDKDF (reference sequence). For the CDR3, the DNA is TGTGCCACCAGCCGGGGATCTAGCACAGATACGCAGTATTTT. This codes for CATSRGSSTDTQYF.

This clonotype occurred many times. This chain connects TRBV3-1 to TRBJ2-3; D perhaps matches TRBD1 (6 bases). This CDR3 contains 13 residues. Trimming cost V 7 bases and J 1 base, with 9 bases left between them. Germline CDR1 is LGHDT and CDR2 is YNNKEL (reference sequence). The CDR3 nucleotides are TGTGCCAGCACGACAGGCCGCACAGATACGCAGTATTTT. Protein sequence: CASTTGRTDTQYF.

This clonotype was observed at least ten times. The V and J genes are TRBV11-1 and TRBJ2-5; perhaps TRBD1 as D (6 bases). The CDR3 extends over 18 amino acids. V gave up 1 base and J gave up 2 bases, with 20 bases separating them. The germline V gene has CDR1 SGHAT and CDR2 FQDESV (reference sequence). CDR3 sequence reads: CASSLGVNRDTRQETQYF. Written as DNA, the CDR3 is TGTGCCAGCAGCTTAGGGGTTAACCGGGACACCAGACAAGAGACCCAGTACTTC.

This chain connects TRBV11-2 to TRBJ2-5; 10 bases line up with TRBD2. The CDR3 contains 16 residues. V shed 1 base, J shed 1 base, and the junction held 3 bases outside the gene matches. Germline V gene data show CDR1 as SGHAT and CDR2 as FQNNGV. CDR3 bases: TGTGCCAGCAGCTTAGGGCCTAGCGGGGGCCAAGAGACCCAGTACTTC. Protein: CASSLGPSGGQETQYF. Together with reference TRBV11-2 and TRBJ2-5, the CDR3 gives the full variable domain: EAGVAQSPRYKIIEKRQSVAFWCNPISGHATLYWYQQILGQGPKLLIQFQNNGVVDDSQLPKDRFSAERLKGVDSTLKIQPAKLEDSAVYLCASSLGPSGGQETQYFGPGTRLLVL.

This clonotype occurred a few times. V and J are TRBV7-6 and TRBJ2-3; 8 bases are a match to TRBD2. There are 14 residues in the CDR3. Germline trimming cut 2 bases from V and 3 bases from J; bases unmatched to any gene: 1. Germline V CDR1 and CDR2: SGHVS, FNYEAQ. CDR3 protein: CASSLKRETDTQYF. The CDR3 DNA follows: TGTGCCAGCAGCTTAAAGCGGGAGACAGATACGCAGTATTTT.

This clonotype was seen many times. The gene calls are TRBV5-1 and TRBJ2-2; D may be TRBD2 (5 bases). The germline V gene has CDR1 SGHRS and CDR2 YFSETQ. This CDR3 contains 14 residues. V was clipped by 5 bases and J by 0 bases, with 8 bases between them. CDR3 in amino acids: CASSDGTNTGELFF. As DNA, the CDR3 is TGCGCCAGCAGTGACGGGACGAACACCGGGGAGCTGTTTTTT.

V is TRBV6-1 and J is TRBJ1-4; D gene uncertain. Germline loops: CDR1 MNHNS, CDR2 SASEGT. Trimming took 6 bases from V and 8 from J, leaving 19 bases between them. This CDR3 contains 15 residues. The CDR3 loop reads CASRAGLGWSEKLFF. The CDR3 region has the DNA TGTGCCAGCAGAGCCGGATTAGGTTGGAGCGAAAAACTGTTTTTT.

This clonotype was found many times. A much larger clone differs from this one at a single base, so this may be a read error. The CDR3 region is CASSLSPRDMQYF. CDR3 nucleotide sequence: TGTGCCAGCAGCTTATCCCCTCGGGATATGCAGTATTTT. The chain carries TRBV11-2 and TRBJ2-3, with D possibly TRBD2 on 5 matching bases. Germline CDR1 is SGHAT and CDR2 is FQNNGV. The CDR3 totals 13 residues.

This clonotype occurred a few times. With a much larger clone just one base away, this may be a read error. This chain links TRBV3-1 with TRBJ2-2, with D possibly being TRBD1 (6 bases). The CDR3 extends over 16 amino acids. The germline V gene has CDR1 LGHDT and CDR2 YNNKEL (reference sequence). Trimming cost V 2 bases and J 3 bases, with 13 bases left between them. The CDR3 DNA sequence: TGTGCCAGCAGCCAATATGGGGCAGGGGACACCGGGGAGCTGTTTTTT. Translated: CASSQYGAGDTGELFF. Filled out from reference TRBV3-1 and TRBJ2-2, the complete variable domain reads DTAVSQTPKYLVTQMGNDKSIKCEQNLGHDTMYWYKQDSKKFLKIMFSYNNKELIINETVPNRFSPKSPDKAHLNLHINSLELGDSAVYFCASSQYGAGDTGELFFGEGSRLTVL.

This clonotype appeared a few times. Possible read error: a much larger clone is one base away. CDR3 sequence: CASSPGQGRYEQYF. The CDR3 bases are TGTGCCAGCAGCCCGGGACAGGGGAGGTACGAGCAGTACTTC. This rearrangement joins TRBV7-3 to TRBJ2-7; 10 nucleotides line up with TRBD1. The CDR3 has 14 amino acids. Germline CDR1 SGHTA, CDR2 FQGTGA. J was trimmed by 4 bases and V by 5 bases; bases with no gene match: 5.

There are many counts of this clonotype. The genes are TRBV27 and TRBJ1-1; no reliable D call. The CDR3 has 15 residues. V lost 3 bases to trimming and J lost 0 bases, with 11 bases between them. Germline assignment: CDR1 MNHEY and CDR2 SMNVEV (reference sequence). The CDR3 DNA sequence: TGTGCCAGCAGTTTGAAAGGCAGCATGAACACTGAAGCTTTCTTT. Amino acids: CASSLKGSMNTEAFF.

This clonotype was detected ten times or more. The chain has TRBV2 and TRBJ2-1; 10 bases are shared with TRBD2. This CDR3 has 12 residues. From germline, CDR1 is SNHLY and CDR2 FYNNEI. Unmatched junction bases numbered 2, after V lost 6 bases and J lost 9 bases. CDR3 sequence (DNA): TGTGCCAGCAGATGGACTAGCGGTGAGCAGTTCTTC. Translation gives CASRWTSGEQFF.

This clonotype was counted many times. J is TRBJ2-5 and V is TRBV2, with 7 nucleotides matching TRBD1. CDR3 length: 15 residues. The junction had 9 bases not matched to a gene; V was cut back by 4 bases and J by 4 bases. Germline CDR1 reads SNHLY; CDR2 reads FYNNEI. CDR3 bases: TGTGCCAGCAGTGGTGAGGGACAGCGGCGAGAGACCCAGTACTTC. This translates into CASSGEGQRRETQYF.

This clonotype has ten or more counts. The chain links TRBV20-1 to TRBJ2-1; maybe TRBD1 (8 bases). This CDR3 contains 14 residues. CDR1 is DFQATT and CDR2 is SNEGSKA in the germline V gene (reference sequence). V lost 3 bases to trimming and J lost 8 bases, with 17 bases between them. CDR3: CSASDRGGRDEQFF. In DNA form, the CDR3 reads TGCAGTGCTAGCGACAGGGGAGGGCGCGATGAGCAGTTCTTC.

This clonotype was seen repeatedly, ten times or more. This chain joins TRBV14 and TRBJ1-3; D remains unclear. V was trimmed by 0 bases and J by 10 bases, leaving 16 bases between them. The CDR3 runs 15 residues. CDR1 and CDR2 (germline): SGHDN, FVKESK. The CDR3 DNA reads TGTGCCAGCAGCCAAGATCGTGCAGGCGCAGGTACCATATATTTT. Amino acid sequence: CASSQDRAGAGTIYF.

At least ten counts were recorded for this clonotype. The gene calls are TRBV10-2 and TRBJ2-7, with D unresolved. Trimming pared 4 bases from V and 4 bases from J, leaving 8 bases between. Germline lookup yields CDR1 WSHSY and CDR2 SAAADI. The CDR3 is 12 residues long. CDR3 region: CASSAGAYEQYF. In nucleotides, the CDR3 is TGCGCCAGCAGTGCAGGTGCATACGAGCAGTACTTC.

This clonotype was seen a few times. The chain combines TRBV18 with TRBJ2-5; TRBD1 matches 9 bases. V gave up 4 bases and J gave up 5 bases; unmatched junction bases: 5. Germline-derived CDR1 and CDR2 are KGHSH and LQKENI. The CDR3 loop spans 14 amino acids. CDR3 amino acids: CASSRDREAETQYF. The DNA of the CDR3 is TGTGCCAGCTCACGGGACAGGGAAGCGGAGACCCAGTACTTC.

This clonotype was picked up many times. This chain's CDR3 is CAWDRDRGREQYF. The DNA of the CDR3 is TGTGCCTGGGATCGGGACAGGGGGCGAGAGCAGTACTTC. The chain uses TRBV30 and TRBJ2-7, with 12 positions matching TRBD1. Germline V lookup: CDR1 GTSNPN, CDR2 SVGIG (reference sequence). The ends lost 5 bases at V and 7 bases at J; junction bases unmatched: 6. This CDR3 has 13 residues.

This clonotype was counted at least ten times. The chain has TRBV5-6 and TRBJ1-2; D not resolved. Trimming removed 5 bases at V and 8 bases at J, with 13 bases between. The V gene's germline CDR1 is SGHDT and CDR2 YYEEEE. CDR3 length: 12 residues. In DNA form, the CDR3 reads TGTGCCAGCAGTTTCGCCGGTCACGGCTACACCTTC. Translating it yields CASSFAGHGYTF. The full variable domain, in which reference TRBV5-6 and TRBJ1-2 provide the parts outside the CDR3, is DAGVTQSPTHLIKTRGQQVTLRCSPKSGHDTVSWYQQALGQGPQFIFQYYEEEERQRGNFPDRFSGHQFPNYSSELNVNALLLGDSALYLCASSFAGHGYTFGSGTRLTVV.

This clonotype occurred many times. The V gene is TRBV6-1, the J gene TRBJ1-2, with 11 bases lining up with TRBD1. V gave up 5 bases and J gave up 6 bases; unmatched junction bases: 5. Germline V CDR1 and CDR2: MNHNS, SASEGT. The CDR3 covers 14 residues. The CDR3 DNA follows: TGTGCCAGCAGTACCGGGACAGGGGGGCATGGCTACACCTTC. Residues: CASSTGTGGHGYTF.

This clonotype has a count of ten or more. This rearrangement joins TRBV5-1 to TRBJ2-1, with D possibly TRBD1 on 7 matching bases. The V gene lost 4 bases and the J gene lost 5 bases, with 16 bases spanning the gap. CDR1 is SGHRS and CDR2 is YFSETQ in the germline V gene. This CDR3 has 15 amino acids. The CDR3: CASSPGQGGHNEQFF. Written as DNA, the CDR3 is TGCGCCAGCAGCCCCGGCCAGGGGGGCCACAATGAGCAGTTCTTC.

This clonotype showed up many times. Here the CDR3 DNA reads TGTGCCAGCAGCCAGGATCGCGGGAGTGATGAGCAGTTCTTC. Protein sequence: CASSQDRGSDEQFF. The chain has TRBV3-1 and TRBJ2-1, with 7 positions matching TRBD2. CDR1 and CDR2 from the germline V gene are LGHDT and YNNKEL (reference sequence). The V gene end was trimmed by 3 bases and the J gene end by 8 bases; junction bases not matched to a gene: 7. The CDR3 runs to 14 residues.

This clonotype has ten or more counts. The chain has TRBV28 and TRBJ1-5, with D hard to call. Per germline, CDR1 MDHEN and CDR2 SYDVKM. CDR3 length: 12 amino acids. The V gene lost 7 bases and the J gene lost 2 bases, with 6 bases spanning the gap. CDR3 DNA sequence: TGTGCCAGCAAGATCGGCAATCAGCCCCAGCATTTT. Its translation is CASKIGNQPQHF.